A selection of T cell receptor beta chains follows, all from one sample in a study of patients and donors after allogeneic stem cell transplantation. In TCRdb, the RT-PCR reads were re-called with MiXCR into one record per CDR3 protein. Of some 960,000 distinct CDR3 sequences in the sample, roughly 18% were seen once. The sample comprised blood, either unsorted or a sorted T cell fraction (not recorded which). All receptors derive from a human donor who was either an allogeneic HSCT recipient or a stem cell or donor lymphocyte infusion donor (not recorded which). It is not recorded whose cells these are; they may come from a transplant donor. The CDR3 runs from the conserved cysteine through the conserved F or W. The D gene is left open where the match is weak. For some rows the clone size is stated as once, few or many, or as a class when expanded; others skip it.

V gene,J gene,clone size,D gene,CDR3 DNA,CDR3 protein
TRBV3-1,TRBJ2-1,-,-,TGTGCCAGCAGCCAAGAAGATGAGCAGTTCTTC,CASSQEDEQFF
TRBV20-1,TRBJ1-6,many,-,TGCAGTGCTAGAGATTTCGGAGGGTCCAGGAACTATAATTCACCCCTCCACTTT,CSARDFGGSRNYNSPLHF
TRBV20-1,TRBJ2-3,few,-,TGCAGTGCTGTTGGGGAGTGGGCAGATACGCAGTATTTT,CSAVGEWADTQYF
TRBV19,TRBJ2-1,-,-,TGTGCCAGTACCCCTAGCTTTCGCTACAATGAGCAGTTCTTC,CASTPSFRYNEQFF
TRBV6-5,TRBJ2-7,few,-,TGTGCCAGCAGTTACTCGAATAAGTACGAGCAGTACTTC,CASSYSNKYEQYF
TRBV24-1,TRBJ2-3,-,-,TGTGCCACCAGTGATCCACAGGGCCCGAGCACAGATACGCAGTATTTT,CATSDPQGPSTDTQYF
TRBV4-1,TRBJ2-3,few,-,TGCGCCAGCAGCCAAATAGGAACAATCTCAGATACGCAGTATTTT,CASSQIGTISDTQYF
TRBV5-1,TRBJ2-7,-,TRBD2,TGCGCCAGCAGCCCAACATTTCTAGCGGGAGGATTCTACGAGCAGTACTTC,CASSPTFLAGGFYEQYF
TRBV30,TRBJ1-4,few,TRBD1,TGTGCCTGGAGGCAGGGGGCCAGTGGATTTAGTGAAAAACTGTTTTTT,CAWRQGASGFSEKLFF
TRBV28,TRBJ2-7,-,-,TGTGCCAGCAGTTTAAGCGGGTTAAGCGAGCAGTACTTC,CASSLSGLSEQYF
TRBV14,TRBJ2-1,-,-,TGTGCCAGCAGACCTCGGGCTAGCGACAGCTCCTACAATGAGCAGTTCTTC,CASRPRASDSSYNEQFF
TRBV5-1,TRBJ1-1,many,-,TGCGCCAGCAGCTTGGAACCAAGGGGGGCCACTGAAGCTTTCTTT,CASSLEPRGATEAFF
TRBV30,TRBJ1-2,-,-,TGTGCCTGGACTTGGGGGGCTGCTAACTATGGCTACACCTTC,CAWTWGAANYGYTF
TRBV6-1,TRBJ1-3,few,-,TGTGCCAGCGCCAGGGGTTTTGGAAACACCATATATTTT,CASARGFGNTIYF
TRBV7-2,TRBJ2-4,-,-,TGTGCCAGCAGTCCATTGGGGAACATTCAGTACTTC,CASSPLGNIQYF